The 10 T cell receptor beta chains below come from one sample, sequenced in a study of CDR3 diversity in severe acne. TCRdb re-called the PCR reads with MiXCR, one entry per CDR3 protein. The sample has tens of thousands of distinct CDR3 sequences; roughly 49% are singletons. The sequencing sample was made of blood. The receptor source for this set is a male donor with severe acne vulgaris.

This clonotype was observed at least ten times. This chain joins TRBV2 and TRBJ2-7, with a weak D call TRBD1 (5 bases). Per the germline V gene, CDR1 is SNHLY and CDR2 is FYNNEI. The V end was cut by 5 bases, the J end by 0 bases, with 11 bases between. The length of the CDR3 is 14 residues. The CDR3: CASSPRQSSYEQYF. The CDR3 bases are TGTGCCAGCAGTCCCCGACAGAGCTCCTACGAGCAGTACTTC.

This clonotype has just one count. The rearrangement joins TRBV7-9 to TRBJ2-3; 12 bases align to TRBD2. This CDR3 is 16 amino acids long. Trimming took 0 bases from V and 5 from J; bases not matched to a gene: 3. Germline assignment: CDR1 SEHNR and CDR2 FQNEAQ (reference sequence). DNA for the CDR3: TGTGCCAGCAGCTTAGCGGCTAGCGGGAGGGGAGATACGCAGTATTTT. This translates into CASSLAASGRGDTQYF.

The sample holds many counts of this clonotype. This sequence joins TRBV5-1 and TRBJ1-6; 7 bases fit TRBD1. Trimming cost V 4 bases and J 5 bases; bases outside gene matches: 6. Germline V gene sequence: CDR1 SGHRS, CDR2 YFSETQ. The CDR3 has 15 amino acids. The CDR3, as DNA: TGCGCCAGCAGCGCCTTAGGACAGGATAATTCACCCCTCCACTTT. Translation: CASSALGQDNSPLHF.

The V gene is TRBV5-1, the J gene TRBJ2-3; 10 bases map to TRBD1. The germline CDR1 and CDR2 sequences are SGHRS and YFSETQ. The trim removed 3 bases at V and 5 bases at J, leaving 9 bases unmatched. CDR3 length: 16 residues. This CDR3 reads CASSSTGQGRIDTQYF. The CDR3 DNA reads TGCGCCAGCAGCTCCACGGGACAGGGGAGAATAGATACGCAGTATTTT.

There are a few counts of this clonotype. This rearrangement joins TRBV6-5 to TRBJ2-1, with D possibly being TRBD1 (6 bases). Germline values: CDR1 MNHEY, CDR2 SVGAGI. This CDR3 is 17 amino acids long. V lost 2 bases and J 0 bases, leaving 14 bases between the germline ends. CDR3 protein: CASSYGGLSSSYNEQFF. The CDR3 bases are TGTGCCAGCAGTTACGGGGGCCTAAGTAGCTCCTACAATGAGCAGTTCTTC.

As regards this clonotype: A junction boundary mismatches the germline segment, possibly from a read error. The CDR3 DNA sequence: TGCAGCGTCGGAGTGCGGGGGACGTCCACAGATACGCAATATTTT. As protein: CSVGVRGTSTDTQYF. The genes are TRBV29-1 and TRBJ2-3, with 7 bases lining up with TRBD2. CDR1 and CDR2 (germline): SQVTM, ANQGSEA. This CDR3 contains 15 residues.

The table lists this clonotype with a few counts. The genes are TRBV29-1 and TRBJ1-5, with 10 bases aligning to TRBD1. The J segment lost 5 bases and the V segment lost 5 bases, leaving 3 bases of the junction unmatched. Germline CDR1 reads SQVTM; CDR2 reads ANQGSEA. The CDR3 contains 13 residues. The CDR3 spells CSVWDRGDQPQHF. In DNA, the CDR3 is TGCAGCGTTTGGGACAGGGGAGATCAGCCCCAGCATTTT. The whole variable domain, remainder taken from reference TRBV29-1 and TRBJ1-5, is SAVISQKPSRDICQRGTSLTIQCQVDSQVTMMFWYRQQPGQSLTLIATANQGSEATYESGFVIDKFPISRPNLTFSTLTVSNMSPEDSSIYLCSVWDRGDQPQHFGDGTRLSIL.

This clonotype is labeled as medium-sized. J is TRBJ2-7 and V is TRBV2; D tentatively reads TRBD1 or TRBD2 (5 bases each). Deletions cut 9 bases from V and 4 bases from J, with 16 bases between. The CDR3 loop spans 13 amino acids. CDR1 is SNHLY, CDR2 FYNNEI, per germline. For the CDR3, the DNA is TGTGCCAGTACTAGAACAGGTGGATACGAGCAGTACTTC. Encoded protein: CASTRTGGYEQYF.

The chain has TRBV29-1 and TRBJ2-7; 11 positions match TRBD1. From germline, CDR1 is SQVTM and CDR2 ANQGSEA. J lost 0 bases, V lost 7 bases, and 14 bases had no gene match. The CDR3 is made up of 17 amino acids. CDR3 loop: CSGSSLGQGVNSYEQYF. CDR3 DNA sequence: TGCAGCGGTTCCTCGTTGGGACAGGGGGTAAACTCCTACGAGCAGTACTTC.

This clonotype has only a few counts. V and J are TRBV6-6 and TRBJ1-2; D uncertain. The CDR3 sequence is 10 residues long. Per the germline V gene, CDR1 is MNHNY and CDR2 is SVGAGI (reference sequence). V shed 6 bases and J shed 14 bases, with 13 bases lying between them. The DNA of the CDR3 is TGTGCCAGCAGCTCCGGGTCTCGTACCTTC. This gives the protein CASSSGSRTF.